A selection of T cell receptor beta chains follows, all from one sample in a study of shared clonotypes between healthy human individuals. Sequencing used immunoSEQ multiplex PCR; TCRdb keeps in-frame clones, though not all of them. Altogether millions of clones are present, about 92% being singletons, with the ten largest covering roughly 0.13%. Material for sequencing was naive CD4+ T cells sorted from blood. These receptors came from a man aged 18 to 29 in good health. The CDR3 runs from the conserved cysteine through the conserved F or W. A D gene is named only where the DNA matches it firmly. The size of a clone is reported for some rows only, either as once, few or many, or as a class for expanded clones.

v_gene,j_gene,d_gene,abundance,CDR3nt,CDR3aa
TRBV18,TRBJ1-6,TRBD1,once,TGTGCCAGCTCACTTCCGACAGGGGATAATTCACCCCTCCACTTT,CASSLPTGDNSPLHF
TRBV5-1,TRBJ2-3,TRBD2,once,TGCGCCAGCAGCTTAAGCGGGGGAAACACAGATACGCAGTATTTT,CASSLSGGNTDTQYF
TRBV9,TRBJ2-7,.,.,TGTGCCAGCAGCGCAAATCCGGACTTAACGTCCTACGAGCAGTACTTC,CASSANPDLTSYEQYF
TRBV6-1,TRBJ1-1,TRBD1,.,TGTGCCAGCAGGGGCGGGACAGCAAACACTGAAGCTTTCTTT,CASRGGTANTEAFF
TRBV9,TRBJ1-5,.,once,TGTGCCAGCAGCGTAGGTAGGGAGGTTAATCAGCCCCAGCATTTT,CASSVGREVNQPQHF
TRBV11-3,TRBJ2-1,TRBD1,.,TGTGCCAGCAGCCGCCAGGGGGAAAATGAGCAGTTCTTC,CASSRQGENEQFF
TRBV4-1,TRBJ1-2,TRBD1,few,TGCGCCAGCAGCCAAGAGGACAGGAGCTATGGCTACACCTTC,CASSQEDRSYGYTF
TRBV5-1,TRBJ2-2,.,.,TGCGCCAGCAGCTTAAATAGCGGTAACACCGGGGAGCTGTTTTTT,CASSLNSGNTGELFF
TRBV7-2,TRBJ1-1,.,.,TGTGCCAGCAGTTTAGGCCAGGGGACGGTCGGCAAAGAAGCTTTCTTT,CASSLGQGTVGKEAFF
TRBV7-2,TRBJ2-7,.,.,TGTGCCAGCAGCCCGGAGCGGTTCACCTACGAGCAGTACTTC,CASSPERFTYEQYF
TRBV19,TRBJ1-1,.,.,TGTGCCAGTAGCCTTGATAGGGCCACTGAAGCTTTCTTT,CASSLDRATEAFF
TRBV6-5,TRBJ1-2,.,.,TGTGCCAGCAGTTACGTTGGTCAGGGAAGGGATGGCTACACCTTC,CASSYVGQGRDGYTF
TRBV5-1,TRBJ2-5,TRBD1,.,TGCGCCAGCAGCTCAACAGGGGAGGAGACCCAGTACTTC,CASSSTGEETQYF
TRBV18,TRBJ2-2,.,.,TGTGCCAGCTCACCCAGTACGAACACCGGGGAGCTGTTTTTT,CASSPSTNTGELFF